What follows are 21 T cell receptor beta chains derived from one specimen sequenced in a study of T cell responses to AZD1222 COVID-19 vaccine. TCRdb's copy holds only in-frame clones and misses some; the assay was immunoSEQ multiplex PCR. Of roughly 150,000 clones listed, 89% were seen once; the top ten hold 4.7%. Sequenced here: peripheral blood, sampled on day 0 of AZD1222 vaccination. These receptors were collected from an adult in good health.

This rearrangement joins TRBV27 to TRBJ1-6; TRBD1 matches 7 bases. This CDR3 has 17 residues. Germline V gene data show CDR1 as MNHEY and CDR2 as SMNVEV (reference sequence). V dropped 4 bases and J dropped 4; count of bases not matched to a gene: 10. The CDR3 region has the DNA TGTGCCAGCAGTTCCTTCAGACAGGGCGCATATAATTCACCCCTCCACTTT. As protein: CASSSFRQGAYNSPLHF.

This chain uses TRBV5-1 with TRBJ1-4, with a possible D match to TRBD1 (5 bases). Germline lookup yields CDR1 SGHRS and CDR2 YFSETQ. V was pared by 0 bases and J by 1 base, with 10 bases between. The CDR3 has 16 amino acids. CDR3 bases: TGCGCCAGCAGCTTGGAAGGGGAGATAACTAATGAAAAACTGTTTTTT. It yields the protein CASSLEGEITNEKLFF.

The CDR3 loop reads CASSLASGGTRNTIYF. The CDR3 DNA reads TGTGCCAGCAGCTTAGCGTCAGGGGGCACACGAAACACCATATATTTT. The rearrangement uses TRBV7-2 and TRBJ1-3, with 8 bases aligning to TRBD1. V was clipped by 0 bases and J by 5 bases; unmatched bases: 6. CDR1 and CDR2 from the germline V gene are SGHTA and FQGNSA. The CDR3 extends over 16 amino acids.

The rearrangement joins TRBV5-1 to TRBJ1-1, with 7 bases that match TRBD1. V trimming: 3 bases; J trimming: 8 bases; junction bases outside the gene matches: 10. The CDR3 length is 14 residues. Germline assignment: CDR1 SGHRS and CDR2 YFSETQ. The CDR3 is CASSWLDREAEAFF. The CDR3 DNA reads TGCGCCAGCAGCTGGTTAGACAGGGAGGCGGAAGCTTTCTTT. Full variable domain (outside the CDR3, taken from reference TRBV5-1 and TRBJ1-1): KAGVTQTPRYLIKTRGQQVTLSCSPISGHRSVSWYQQTPGQGLQFLFEYFSETQRNKGNFPGRFSGRQFSNSRSEMNVSTLELGDSALYLCASSWLDREAEAFFGQGTRLTVV.

This clone has only one observation. The chain couples TRBV4-1 to TRBJ2-3, with D possibly matching TRBD2 (6 bases). Trimming took off 1 base at V and 3 bases at J, with 14 bases between the two ends. Germline CDR1 is MGHRA and CDR2 is YSYEKL. The CDR3 spans 16 residues. CDR3 in amino acids: CASSQGDGRGTDTQYF. CDR3 bases: TGCGCCAGCAGCCAAGGGGATGGCCGGGGGACAGATACGCAGTATTTT.

V gene TRBV7-9 combines with J gene TRBJ1-1; 10 bases fit TRBD1. This CDR3 comprises 13 residues. Germline V gene lookup returns CDR1 SEHNR and CDR2 FQNEAQ (reference sequence). V lost 10 bases and J lost 4; bases outside the gene matches: 6. The DNA of the CDR3 is TGTGCCACCAAGGGACAGGGGCCCACTGAAGCTTTCTTT. Amino acids: CATKGQGPTEAFF.

The CDR3 bases are TGTGCCTGGAGTGTGGCCTTATACAATGAGCAGTTCTTC. Protein product: CAWSVALYNEQFF. The V call is TRBV30, the J call TRBJ2-1, with D unclear. The germline CDR1 and CDR2 sequences are GTSNPN and SVGIG (reference sequence). The V end lost 0 bases, the J end lost 4 bases, and 7 bases lay between the germline ends. The CDR3 loop spans 13 amino acids.

This clone showed up just once. The J gene is TRBJ1-5, the V gene TRBV28; a possible D gene is TRBD1 (6 bases). Trimming took 2 bases from V and 4 from J, leaving 9 bases between them. The CDR3 runs to 14 residues. The germline V gene has CDR1 MDHEN and CDR2 SYDVKM. CDR3: CASSLRRGNQPQHF. DNA of the CDR3: TGTGCCAGCAGTTTACGCAGGGGAAATCAGCCCCAGCATTTT.

The chain joins TRBV10-1 to TRBJ1-1, with D hard to call. Germline CDR1 reads WNHNN; CDR2 reads SYGVQD (reference sequence). V was cut by 6 bases and J by 2 bases, with 19 bases left in between. This CDR3 has 16 amino acids. This chain's CDR3 is CASREPTSRVNTEAFF. DNA of the CDR3: TGCGCCAGCAGGGAACCAACGAGTCGGGTCAACACTGAAGCTTTCTTT.

The chain links TRBV7-9 to TRBJ1-1; 7 bases agree with TRBD1. Looked up from germline, CDR1 is SEHNR and CDR2 is FQNEAQ (reference sequence). The V and J ends lost 4 bases and 2 bases, in that order; junction bases with no gene match: 10. The CDR3 has 16 residues. CDR3: CASSCLLTGTNTEAFF. DNA for the CDR3: TGTGCCAGCAGCTGCCTGCTGACAGGGACCAACACTGAAGCTTTCTTT.

This chain joins TRBV5-1 and TRBJ2-3; 11 positions agree with TRBD2. V lost 0 bases, J lost 3 bases, and 6 bases stayed unmatched. The CDR3 spans 17 residues. The germline V gene encodes CDR1 SGHRS and CDR2 YFSETQ. Here the CDR3 DNA reads TGCGCCAGCAGCTTGGTACTAGCGGGAGATGGTACAGATACGCAGTATTTT. Its protein is CASSLVLAGDGTDTQYF.

The J gene is TRBJ2-7, the V gene TRBV10-2; possibly TRBD1 for D (7 bases). The CDR3 runs 16 residues. V lost 6 bases to trimming and J lost 5 bases, with 23 bases between them. In germline, CDR1 is WSHSY, CDR2 SAAADI. CDR3 in DNA: TGCGCCAGCAGCTTATTCGGCGGGACAGCTTCAGACGAGCAGTACTTC. Protein: CASSLFGGTASDEQYF.

The chain is built from TRBV25-1 and TRBJ2-1, with unresolved D. The V gene lost 4 bases and the J gene lost 0 bases, with 7 bases spanning the gap. The germline V gene has CDR1 MGHDK and CDR2 SYGVNS. This CDR3 has 14 amino acids. The DNA of the CDR3 is TGTGCCAGCAGTGCCCTCAGCTCCTACAATGAGCAGTTCTTC. This sequence encodes CASSALSSYNEQFF. Filled out from reference TRBV25-1 and TRBJ2-1, the complete variable domain reads EADIYQTPRYLVIGTGKKITLECSQTMGHDKMYWYQQDPGMELHLIHYSYGVNSTEKGDLSSESTVSRIRTEHFPLTLESARPSHTSQYLCASSALSSYNEQFFGPGTRLTVL.

V is TRBV24-1 and J is TRBJ1-5, with unresolved D. Germline V gene lookup returns CDR1 KGHDR and CDR2 SFDVKD. V was clipped by 9 bases and J by 1 base, with 24 bases between them. CDR3 length: 18 amino acids. The CDR3 nucleotides are TGTGCCACCTCTGAGGACCATAACGGTACAGAAAGCAATCAGCCCCAGCATTTT. It specifies CATSEDHNGTESNQPQHF.

V usage is TRBV28 and J usage is TRBJ2-4; D perhaps matches TRBD1 (6 bases). The CDR3 has 15 amino acids. Germline CDR1 is MDHEN and CDR2 is SYDVKM. V was trimmed by 5 bases and J by 4 bases, leaving 15 bases between them. The CDR3 loop is CASSRRGQSKNIQYF. In DNA, the CDR3 is TGTGCCAGCAGTCGCCGCGGACAGTCGAAAAACATTCAGTACTTC.

This clone has just one count. The CDR3 region has the DNA TGTGCCAGCAGGTTAACAGGGACCCGTGAAGCTTTCTTT. This encodes CASRLTGTREAFF. The chain couples TRBV12-3 or TRBV12-4 to TRBJ1-1; D is possibly TRBD1 (6 bases). The CDR3 consists of 13 residues. With 6 bases removed from V and 7 bases from J, the gap between germline ends came to 15 bases.

The chain's CDR3 is CASSWSGGAGNTIYF. DNA of the CDR3: TGTGCCAGCAGTTGGTCGGGGGGGGCAGGAAACACCATATATTTT. The chain combines TRBV6-5 with TRBJ1-3; the D gene is possibly TRBD1 (6 bases). Germline V gene lookup returns CDR1 MNHEY and CDR2 SVGAGI. The CDR3 sequence is 15 residues long. Trimming shortened V by 4 bases and J by 4 bases, and 14 bases separated the two germline ends.

CDR3 in amino acids: CASSFPTSRNGYTF. In DNA form, the CDR3 reads TGTGCCAGCAGCTTTCCCACTTCTCGGAATGGCTACACCTTC. The chain has TRBV5-6 and TRBJ1-2; D ambiguous. V was trimmed by 2 bases and J by 6 bases, leaving 14 bases between them. Germline CDR1 SGHDT, CDR2 YYEEEE. The CDR3 runs 14 residues.

The chain has TRBV28 and TRBJ2-7; the D gene could be TRBD1 or TRBD2 (6 bases each). Germline V gives CDR1 MDHEN, CDR2 SYDVKM. The CDR3 is made up of 16 amino acids. The ends were cut back, 6 bases at V and 3 bases at J, with 21 bases in the middle. The CDR3 loop reads CASSNKGGASRYEQYF. For the CDR3, the DNA is TGTGCCAGCAGCAATAAGGGGGGAGCTTCTCGCTACGAGCAGTACTTC.

This clone was seen a few times. The chain has TRBV7-3 and TRBJ1-2; TRBD1 is a possible D gene (5 bases). V was shortened by 2 bases and J by 8 bases, with 18 bases between the two germline ends. The CDR3 consists of 15 residues. Germline-derived CDR1 and CDR2 are SGHTA and FQGTGA. The CDR3 here is CASSLSGTAMEGYTF. The DNA for the CDR3 is TGTGCCAGCAGCTTATCCGGGACCGCCATGGAAGGCTACACCTTC.

The chain employs TRBV19 and TRBJ1-1, with D hard to call. Trimming took 0 bases from V and 0 from J, leaving 14 bases between them. This CDR3 region has 17 residues. The germline gives CDR1 LNHDA, CDR2 SQIVND (reference sequence). The CDR3: CASSIDWSNRLNTEAFF. Here the CDR3 DNA reads TGTGCCAGTAGTATAGATTGGTCGAACCGATTGAACACTGAAGCTTTCTTT.